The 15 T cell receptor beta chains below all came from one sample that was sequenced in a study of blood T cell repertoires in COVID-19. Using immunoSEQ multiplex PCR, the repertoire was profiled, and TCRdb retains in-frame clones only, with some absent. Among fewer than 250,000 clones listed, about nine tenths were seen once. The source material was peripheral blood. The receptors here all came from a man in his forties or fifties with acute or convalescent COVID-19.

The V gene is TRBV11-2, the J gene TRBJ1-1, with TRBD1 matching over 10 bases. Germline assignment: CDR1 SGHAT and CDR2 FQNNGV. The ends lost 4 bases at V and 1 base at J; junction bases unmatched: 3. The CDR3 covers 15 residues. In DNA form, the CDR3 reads TGTGCCAGCAGCTCCTGGGACAGGGGGAACACTGAAGCTTTCTTT. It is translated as CASSSWDRGNTEAFF. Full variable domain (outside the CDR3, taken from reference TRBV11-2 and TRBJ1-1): EAGVAQSPRYKIIEKRQSVAFWCNPISGHATLYWYQQILGQGPKLLIQFQNNGVVDDSQLPKDRFSAERLKGVDSTLKIQPAKLEDSAVYLCASSSWDRGNTEAFFGQGTRLTVV.

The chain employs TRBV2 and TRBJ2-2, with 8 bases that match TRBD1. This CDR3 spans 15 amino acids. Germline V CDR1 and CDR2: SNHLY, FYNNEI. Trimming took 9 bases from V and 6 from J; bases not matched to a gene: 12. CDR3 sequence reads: CARAAGQVRAGELFF. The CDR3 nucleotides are TGTGCCAGGGCGGCGGGACAGGTTAGGGCCGGGGAGCTGTTTTTT.

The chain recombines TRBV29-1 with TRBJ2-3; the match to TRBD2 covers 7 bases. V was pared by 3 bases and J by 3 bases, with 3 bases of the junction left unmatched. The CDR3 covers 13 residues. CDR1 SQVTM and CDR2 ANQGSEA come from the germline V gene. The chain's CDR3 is CSVEGGWTDTQYF. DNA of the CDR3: TGCAGCGTTGAGGGAGGGTGGACAGATACGCAGTATTTT.

CDR3 loop: CASRDTGTGSSYNEQFF. The CDR3 DNA sequence: TGTGCCAGCAGGGATACCGGGACAGGAAGCTCCTACAATGAGCAGTTCTTC. The chain has TRBV11-3 and TRBJ2-1, with 8 bases lining up with TRBD1. The germline V gene encodes CDR1 SGHNT and CDR2 YENEEA. This CDR3 contains 17 residues. Losses at the gene ends were 6 bases for V and 0 bases for J; bases not matched to a gene: 10.

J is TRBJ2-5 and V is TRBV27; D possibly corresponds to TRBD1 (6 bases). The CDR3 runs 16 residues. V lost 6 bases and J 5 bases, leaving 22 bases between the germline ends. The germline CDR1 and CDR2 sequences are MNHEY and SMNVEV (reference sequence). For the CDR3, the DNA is TGTGCCAGCAGCCTAGGGGGACACCCTTTGGGGGAGACCCAGTACTTC. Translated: CASSLGGHPLGETQYF.

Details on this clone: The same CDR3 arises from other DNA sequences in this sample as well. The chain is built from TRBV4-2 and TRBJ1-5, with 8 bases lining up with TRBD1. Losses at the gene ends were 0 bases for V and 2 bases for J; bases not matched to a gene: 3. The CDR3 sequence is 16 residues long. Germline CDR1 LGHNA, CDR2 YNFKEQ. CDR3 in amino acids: CASSQETGEGNQPQHF. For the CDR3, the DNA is TGTGCCAGCAGCCAAGAGACAGGGGAAGGCAATCAGCCCCAGCATTTT.

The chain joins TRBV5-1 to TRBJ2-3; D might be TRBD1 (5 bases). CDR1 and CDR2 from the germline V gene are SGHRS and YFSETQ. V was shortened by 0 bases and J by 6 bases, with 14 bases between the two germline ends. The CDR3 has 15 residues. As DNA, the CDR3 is TGCGCCAGCAGCTTGGAAGGGGCAGGGATTGATACGCAGTATTTT. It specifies CASSLEGAGIDTQYF.

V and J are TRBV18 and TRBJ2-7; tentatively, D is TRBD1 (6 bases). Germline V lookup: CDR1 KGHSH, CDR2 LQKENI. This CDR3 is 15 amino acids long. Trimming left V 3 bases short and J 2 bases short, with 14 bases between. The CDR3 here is CASSPPGQRAYEQYF. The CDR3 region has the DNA TGTGCCAGCTCACCCCCCGGACAGAGGGCCTACGAGCAGTACTTC.

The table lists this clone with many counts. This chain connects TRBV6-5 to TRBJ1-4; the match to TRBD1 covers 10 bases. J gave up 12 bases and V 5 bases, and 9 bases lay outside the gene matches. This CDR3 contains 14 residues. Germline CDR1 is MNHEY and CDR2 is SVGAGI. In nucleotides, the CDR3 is TGTGCCAGCAGTAGTGGACAGGGGGTAGGAGAACTGTTTTTT. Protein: CASSSGQGVGELFF.

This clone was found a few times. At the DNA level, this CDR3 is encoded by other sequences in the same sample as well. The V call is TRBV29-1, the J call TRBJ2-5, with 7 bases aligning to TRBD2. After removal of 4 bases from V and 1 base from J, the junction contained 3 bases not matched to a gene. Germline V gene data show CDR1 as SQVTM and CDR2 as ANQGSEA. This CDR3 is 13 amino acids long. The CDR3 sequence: CSVGSSGQETQYF. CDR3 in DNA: TGCAGCGTTGGGTCTAGCGGCCAAGAGACCCAGTACTTC.

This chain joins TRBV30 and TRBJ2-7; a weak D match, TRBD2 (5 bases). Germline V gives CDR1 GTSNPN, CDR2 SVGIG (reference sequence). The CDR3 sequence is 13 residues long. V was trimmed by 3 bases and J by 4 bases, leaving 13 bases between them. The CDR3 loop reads CAWSGGSFYEQYF. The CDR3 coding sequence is TGTGCCTGGAGCGGCGGGTCCTTTTACGAGCAGTACTTC.

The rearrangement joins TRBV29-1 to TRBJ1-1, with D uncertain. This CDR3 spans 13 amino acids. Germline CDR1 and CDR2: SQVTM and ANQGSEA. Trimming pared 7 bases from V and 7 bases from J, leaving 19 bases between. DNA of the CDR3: TGCAGCGCCCGAGATGGCGGAATCCGTGAAGCTTTCTTT. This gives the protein CSARDGGIREAFF.

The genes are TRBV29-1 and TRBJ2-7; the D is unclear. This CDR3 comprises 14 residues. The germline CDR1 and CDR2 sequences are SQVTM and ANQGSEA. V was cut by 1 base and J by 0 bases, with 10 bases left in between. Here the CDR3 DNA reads TGCAGCGTTGAAGGGCAGGCAAGCTCCTACGAGCAGTACTTC. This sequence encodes CSVEGQASSYEQYF.

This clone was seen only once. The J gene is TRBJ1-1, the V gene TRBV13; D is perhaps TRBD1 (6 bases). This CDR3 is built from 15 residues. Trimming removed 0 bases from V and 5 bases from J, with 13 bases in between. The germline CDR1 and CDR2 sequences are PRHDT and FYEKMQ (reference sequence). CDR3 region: CASSLGGPGVTEAFF. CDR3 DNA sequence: TGTGCCAGCAGCTTAGGGGGCCCAGGGGTGACTGAAGCTTTCTTT. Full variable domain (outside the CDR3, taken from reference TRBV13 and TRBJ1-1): AAGVIQSPRHLIKEKRETATLKCYPIPRHDTVYWYQQGPGQDPQFLISFYEKMQSDKGSIPDRFSAQQFSDYHSELNMSSLELGDSALYFCASSLGGPGVTEAFFGQGTRLTVV.

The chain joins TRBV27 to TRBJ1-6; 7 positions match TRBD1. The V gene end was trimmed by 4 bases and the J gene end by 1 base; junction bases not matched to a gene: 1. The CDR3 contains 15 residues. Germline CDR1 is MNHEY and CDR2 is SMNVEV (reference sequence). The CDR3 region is CASSSRGSYNSPLHF. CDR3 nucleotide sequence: TGTGCCAGCAGTTCCAGGGGGTCCTATAATTCACCCCTCCACTTT.